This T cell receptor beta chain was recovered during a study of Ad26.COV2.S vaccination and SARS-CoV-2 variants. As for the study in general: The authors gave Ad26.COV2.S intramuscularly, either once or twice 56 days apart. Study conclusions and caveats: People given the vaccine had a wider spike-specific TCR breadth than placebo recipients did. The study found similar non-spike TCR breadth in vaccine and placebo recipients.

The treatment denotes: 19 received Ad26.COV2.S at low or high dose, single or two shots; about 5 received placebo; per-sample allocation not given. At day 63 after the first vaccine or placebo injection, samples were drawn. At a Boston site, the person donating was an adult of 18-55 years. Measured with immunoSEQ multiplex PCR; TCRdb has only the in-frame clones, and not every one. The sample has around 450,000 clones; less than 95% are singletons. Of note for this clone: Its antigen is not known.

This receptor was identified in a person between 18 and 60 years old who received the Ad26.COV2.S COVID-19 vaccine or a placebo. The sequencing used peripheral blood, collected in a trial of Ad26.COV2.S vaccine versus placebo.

The chain's CDR3 is CASSEGVRHMNTEAFF. In nucleotides, the CDR3 is TGTGCCAGCAGTGAGGGGGTCAGACACATGAACACTGAAGCTTTCTTT. The rearrangement links TRBV2 to TRBJ1-1; D possibly corresponds to TRBD1 (5 bases). The germline gives CDR1 SNHLY, CDR2 FYNNEI. The CDR3 contains 16 residues. The V gene lost 3 bases and the J gene lost 0 bases, with 14 bases spanning the gap.